These 25 T cell receptor beta chains were sequenced from one sample in a study of T cells in Graves' hyperthyroidism and ophthalmopathy. RNA transcripts gave rise to amplified TCR beta CDR3 regions. A first-round RT-PCR of the TCR CDR3 used the HTBI primer set. TCRdb analysed the multiplex PCR reads with MiXCR anew, one entry per CDR3 protein. The sample includes approximately 400,000 distinct CDR3 sequences, less than 20% seen only once; the top ten take 7.5% to 8%. Sequencing was performed on blood. All receptors derive from a young woman with Graves' hyperthyroidism.

This clonotype was found many times. The chain recombines TRBV12-5 with TRBJ2-1; D may be TRBD2 (5 bases). The V gene's germline CDR1 is LGHNT and CDR2 FRNRAP. V lost 6 bases and J 9 bases, leaving 12 bases between the germline ends. The CDR3 contains 12 residues. CDR3 in DNA: TGTGCTAGTGGGCGGTCTGCGGGTGAGCAGTTCTTC. As protein: CASGRSAGEQFF.

In its sample, this clonotype was seen many times. The V call is TRBV20-1, the J call TRBJ2-1; TRBD2 matches 8 bases. V dropped 0 bases and J dropped 4; count of bases not matched to a gene: 5. Germline CDR1 is DFQATT and CDR2 is SNEGSKA (reference sequence). The length of the CDR3 is 15 residues. CDR3 bases: TGCAGTGCTAGAGATTTGCGGGGGGATTACAATGAGCAGTTCTTC. Its translation: CSARDLRGDYNEQFF.

The V and J genes are TRBV4-1 and TRBJ2-3; perhaps TRBD2 as D (5 bases). The CDR3 runs 15 residues. V was clipped by 3 bases and J by 3 bases, with 13 bases between them. The germline V gene encodes CDR1 MGHRA and CDR2 YSYEKL. CDR3 in amino acids: CASSQEASSTDTQYF. In DNA, the CDR3 is TGCGCCAGCAGCCAGGAGGCTTCATCTACAGATACGCAGTATTTT.

This clonotype was observed a handful of times. The V gene is TRBV6-5, the J gene TRBJ1-2, with TRBD1 matching over 9 bases. V shed 2 bases, J shed 4 bases, and the junction held 5 bases outside the gene matches. CDR1 is MNHEY, CDR2 SVGAGI, per germline. This CDR3 comprises 15 residues. CDR3 protein: CASSYVGQGGYGYTF. CDR3 sequence (DNA): TGTGCCAGCAGTTACGTGGGACAGGGTGGCTATGGCTACACCTTC.

This clonotype was counted ten times or more. The chain couples TRBV5-8 to TRBJ1-1, with unresolved D. With 2 bases removed from V and 0 bases from J, the gap between germline ends came to 5 bases. This CDR3 is 13 amino acids long. Germline V gene lookup returns CDR1 SGHTS and CDR2 YDEGEE. Here the CDR3 DNA reads TGTGCCAGCAGCTTTGAGCTGAACACTGAAGCTTTCTTT. Its protein product is CASSFELNTEAFF.

The J gene is TRBJ2-3, the V gene TRBV2; 9 positions match TRBD2. CDR3 length: 14 amino acids. CDR1 is SNHLY, CDR2 FYNNEI, per germline. The trim removed 10 bases at V and 6 bases at J, leaving 11 bases unmatched. The CDR3, as DNA: TGTGCCATTCAGGGGGGACTAGCAGGTGATACGCAGTATTTT. Translated, it gives CAIQGGLAGDTQYF.

This clonotype was seen at least ten times. This CDR3 reads CASSIGGPGEQFF. DNA for the CDR3: TGCGCCAGCAGCATAGGAGGGCCCGGTGAGCAGTTCTTC. The chain is built from TRBV5-1 and TRBJ2-1; D is perhaps TRBD2 (6 bases). The CDR3 sequence is 13 residues long. The germline V gene has CDR1 SGHRS and CDR2 YFSETQ. Trimming stripped 4 bases from V and 9 bases from J, with 14 bases between.

A few counts support this clonotype. V usage is TRBV27 and J usage is TRBJ1-3; maybe TRBD1 (5 bases). The CDR3 spans 15 residues. V was pared by 4 bases and J by 0 bases, with 10 bases between. CDR1 and CDR2 (germline): MNHEY, SMNVEV (reference sequence). CDR3 sequence (DNA): TGTGCCAGCAGTTACGGGGCCCACTCTGGAAACACCATATATTTT. Protein: CASSYGAHSGNTIYF.

This clonotype was detected only a few times. The V and J genes are TRBV3-1 and TRBJ1-2; 9 bases agree with TRBD1. V lost 6 bases and J lost 11; bases outside the gene matches: 7. The germline V gene has CDR1 LGHDT and CDR2 YNNKEL (reference sequence). The CDR3 contains 12 residues. The CDR3 is CASSPGQGTYTF. The DNA of the CDR3 is TGTGCCAGCAGTCCGGGACAGGGAACTTACACCTTC. The full variable domain, its missing parts supplied by reference TRBV3-1 and TRBJ1-2, is DTAVSQTPKYLVTQMGNDKSIKCEQNLGHDTMYWYKQDSKKFLKIMFSYNNKELIINETVPNRFSPKSPDKAHLNLHINSLELGDSAVYFCASSPGQGTYTFGSGTRLTVV.

This clonotype was observed many times. The chain couples TRBV12-3 or TRBV12-4 to TRBJ2-1; 8 bases align to TRBD2. The CDR3 runs to 13 residues. With 6 bases clipped from V and 9 bases from J, the junction kept 7 bases outside the gene matches. The CDR3 reads CASRRSGRTEQFF. CDR3 DNA: TGTGCCAGCAGGAGAAGCGGGAGAACTGAGCAGTTCTTC.

This clonotype was observed many times. The chain has TRBV7-9 and TRBJ1-2; D is ambiguous. The germline V gene has CDR1 SEHNR and CDR2 FQNEAQ (reference sequence). The CDR3 covers 13 residues. V lost 5 bases to trimming and J lost 5 bases, with 12 bases between them. The CDR3 DNA is TGTGCCAGCAGCCGGACCCTAGGGTATGGCTACACCTTC. Translated, it gives CASSRTLGYGYTF.

This chain uses TRBV20-1 with TRBJ2-7; 12 nucleotides line up with TRBD1. This CDR3 contains 15 residues. J gave up 9 bases and V 1 base, and 10 bases lay outside the gene matches. Germline V gene data show CDR1 as DFQATT and CDR2 as SNEGSKA (reference sequence). The CDR3 sequence: CSARAGTGGGTGQYF. DNA for the CDR3: TGCAGTGCTAGAGCCGGGACAGGGGGCGGTACTGGGCAGTACTTC.

This clonotype was counted many times. The gene calls are TRBV2 and TRBJ2-3; TRBD2 might be the D (6 bases). The CDR3 is 16 residues long. Germline loops: CDR1 SNHLY, CDR2 FYNNEI. V shed 8 bases and J shed 0 bases, with 18 bases lying between them. DNA for the CDR3: TGTGCCAGCCCCTTTAAAGGGACTCCAAGCACAGATACGCAGTATTTT. It translates to CASPFKGTPSTDTQYF.

This rearrangement joins TRBV9 to TRBJ2-7; D gene uncertain. CDR3 length: 16 residues. CDR1 and CDR2 from the germline V gene are SGDLS and YYNGEE. V lost 2 bases, J lost 6 bases, and 21 bases lay in between. The CDR3 DNA is TGTGCCAGCAGCGTCAACTCCGGGCCAGGACGTGGCGAGCAGTACTTC. Its translation: CASSVNSGPGRGEQYF. Filled out from reference TRBV9 and TRBJ2-7, the complete variable domain reads DSGVTQTPKHLITATGQRVTLRCSPRSGDLSVYWYQQSLDQGLQFLIQYYNGEERAKGNILERFSAQQFPDLHSELNLSSLELGDSALYFCASSVNSGPGRGEQYFGPGTRLTVT.

This clonotype was observed many times. The chain has TRBV10-3 and TRBJ2-5; 9 nucleotides line up with TRBD1. Germline V lookup: CDR1 ENHRY, CDR2 SYGVKD. V gave up 10 bases and J gave up 13 bases; unmatched junction bases: 16. There are 13 residues in the CDR3. The chain's CDR3 is CATRDRVEMRGYF. The CDR3, as DNA: TGTGCCACCAGGGACAGGGTCGAGATGCGGGGGTACTTC.

This clonotype showed up just once. The chain has TRBV6-1 and TRBJ2-7; D call uncertain. The CDR3 extends over 13 amino acids. Trimming left V 2 bases short and J 2 bases short, with 7 bases between. In germline, CDR1 is MNHNS, CDR2 SASEGT. The CDR3 DNA is TGTGCCAGCAGTGAACCTGGTCCCTACGAGCAGTACTTC. Protein product: CASSEPGPYEQYF.

This clonotype occurred many times. The V and J genes are TRBV30 and TRBJ2-2, with D maybe TRBD2 (6 bases). The V and J ends lost 5 bases and 3 bases respectively, with 10 bases between them. The CDR3 runs to 13 residues. Germline V lookup: CDR1 GTSNPN, CDR2 SVGIG (reference sequence). In DNA form, the CDR3 reads TGTGCCTGGGCTAGACTAGACACCGGGGAGCTGTTTTTT. Translated, it gives CAWARLDTGELFF.

The rearrangement joins TRBV6-5 to TRBJ1-2, with D unclear. V dropped 2 bases and J dropped 2 bases, with 12 bases sitting between them. CDR1 and CDR2 (germline): MNHEY, SVGAGI. The CDR3 consists of 15 residues. CDR3 region: CASSYTTNANYGYTF. The CDR3 DNA follows: TGTGCCAGCAGTTACACGACAAATGCGAACTATGGCTACACCTTC.

This clonotype was counted ten times or more. The V and J genes are TRBV6-1 and TRBJ2-1; D is possibly TRBD1 or TRBD2 (5 bases each). V was cut by 6 bases and J by 14 bases, with 17 bases left in between. Germline CDR1 is MNHNS and CDR2 is SASEGT. The CDR3 length is 12 residues. CDR3 nucleotide sequence: TGTGCCAGCAGCGACCCGGGGCTGGAGGAGTTCTTC. Its protein is CASSDPGLEEFF.

Turning to this clonotype: Given a much more abundant clone one base away, this may be a read error. The chain combines TRBV7-6 with TRBJ2-5, with TRBD2 identical over 11 bases. The germline V gene has CDR1 SGHVS and CDR2 FNYEAQ. This CDR3 contains 16 residues. The CDR3 sequence is CVSSPRRLAGQETQYF. The CDR3, as DNA: TGTGTCAGCAGCCCACGACGACTAGCGGGGCAAGAGACCCAGTACTTC.

J is TRBJ2-7 and V is TRBV5-1, with 7 bases that match TRBD2. This CDR3 contains 15 residues. The trim removed 4 bases at V and 7 bases at J, leaving 14 bases unmatched. Germline CDR1 and CDR2: SGHRS and YFSETQ. The CDR3 protein is CASSPSELGGGEQYF. The DNA of the CDR3 is TGCGCCAGCAGCCCCTCGGAGTTGGGGGGGGGGGAGCAGTACTTC.

This clonotype was seen a handful of times. The chain uses TRBV6-4 and TRBJ2-3, with 8 bases lining up with TRBD1. V shed 1 base, J shed 1 base, and the junction held 4 bases outside the gene matches. This CDR3 is 16 amino acids long. CDR1 and CDR2 from the germline V gene are MRHNA and SNTAGT. The CDR3 spells CASSDLQGQGTDTQYF. Here the CDR3 DNA reads TGTGCCAGCAGTGACTTACAGGGACAGGGCACAGATACGCAGTATTTT.

This clonotype has at least ten counts. The V call is TRBV19, the J call TRBJ1-2; the D gene is possibly TRBD1 (5 bases). CDR1 and CDR2 (germline): LNHDA, SQIVND (reference sequence). Trimming left V 6 bases short and J 4 bases short, with 15 bases between. The CDR3 covers 14 residues. CDR3 sequence reads: CASSRQQGTYGYTF. The CDR3 nucleotides are TGTGCCAGTAGCCGCCAGCAGGGAACCTATGGCTACACCTTC.

The gene calls are TRBV6-1 and TRBJ2-4, with TRBD1 matching 10 bases. CDR1 is MNHNS, CDR2 SASEGT, per germline. V trimming: 1 base; J trimming: 0 bases; junction bases outside the gene matches: 3. The CDR3 spans 17 residues. CDR3 sequence: CASSEDGTGVAKNIQYF. CDR3 nucleotides: TGTGCCAGCAGTGAAGACGGGACAGGGGTAGCCAAAAACATTCAGTACTTC.

The sample holds many counts of this clonotype. CDR3 sequence (DNA): TGTGCCAGCAGCCAAGAGGACAGAACTAATGAAAAACTGTTTTTT. Its translation: CASSQEDRTNEKLFF. The V and J genes are TRBV3-1 and TRBJ1-4; perhaps TRBD1 as D (6 bases). Germline lookup yields CDR1 LGHDT and CDR2 YNNKEL (reference sequence). Trimming left V 0 bases short and J 1 base short, with 6 bases between. This CDR3 has 15 amino acids. The full variable domain, with the rest looked up from reference TRBV3-1 and TRBJ1-4, is DTAVSQTPKYLVTQMGNDKSIKCEQNLGHDTMYWYKQDSKKFLKIMFSYNNKELIINETVPNRFSPKSPDKAHLNLHINSLELGDSAVYFCASSQEDRTNEKLFFGSGTQLSVL.